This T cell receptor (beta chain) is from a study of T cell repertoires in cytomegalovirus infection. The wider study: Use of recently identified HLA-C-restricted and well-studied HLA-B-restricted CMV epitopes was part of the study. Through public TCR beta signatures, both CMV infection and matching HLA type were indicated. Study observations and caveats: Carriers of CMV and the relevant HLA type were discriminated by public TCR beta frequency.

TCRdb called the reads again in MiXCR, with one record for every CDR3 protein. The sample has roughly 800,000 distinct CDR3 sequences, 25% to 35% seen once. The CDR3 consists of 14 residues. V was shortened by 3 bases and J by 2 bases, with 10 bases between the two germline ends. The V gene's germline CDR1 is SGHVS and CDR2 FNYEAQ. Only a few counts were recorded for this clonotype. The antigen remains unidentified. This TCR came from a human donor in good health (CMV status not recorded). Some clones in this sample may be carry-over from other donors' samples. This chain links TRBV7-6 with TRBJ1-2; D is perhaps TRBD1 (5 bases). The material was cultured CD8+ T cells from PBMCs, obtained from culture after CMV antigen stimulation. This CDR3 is CASSFGGGNYGYTF. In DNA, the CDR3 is TGTGCCAGCAGCTTCGGGGGTGGGAACTATGGCTACACCTTC. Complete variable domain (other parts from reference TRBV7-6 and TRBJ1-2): GAGVSQSPRYKVTKRGQDVALRCDPISGHVSLYWYRQALGQGPEFLTYFNYEAQQDKSGLPNDRFSAERPEGSISTLTIQRTEQRDSAMYRCASSFGGGNYGYTFGSGTRLTVV.